The next 5 T cell receptor beta chains were all read from a single sample in a study of shared clonotypes between healthy human individuals. The method was immunoSEQ multiplex PCR; TCRdb's version includes in-frame clones alone and lacks a portion of them. The sample lists some 2,500,000 clones; more than 85% were seen once. Sequencing used naive CD4+ T cells from PBMCs. The subset is: CD45RA+ positively selected. Receptor source: a man between 18 and 35 years old in good health. Some clones in this sample may be carry-over from other donors' samples.

The CDR3 nucleotides read TGCGCCAGCAGCTCTGGGGGCCAGGCCTACGAGCAGTACTTC. Protein: CASSSGGQAYEQYF. The rearrangement joins TRBV5-1 to TRBJ2-7, with D tentatively TRBD1 (6 bases). Trimming pared 3 bases from V and 2 bases from J, leaving 12 bases between. The CDR3 has 14 residues. Per germline, CDR1 SGHRS and CDR2 YFSETQ.

This chain connects TRBV5-1 to TRBJ1-2; 7 nucleotides align to TRBD1. Unmatched junction bases numbered 9, after V lost 5 bases and J lost 5 bases. Per germline, CDR1 SGHRS and CDR2 YFSETQ. The CDR3 is 14 amino acids. CDR3 DNA sequence: TGCGCCAGCAGAGGGACAGTGGATGGGTATGGCTACACCTTC. This gives the protein CASRGTVDGYGYTF.

CDR3 nucleotides: TGTGCCAGCAGTGTAGGTCCAACAGAGACCCAGTACTTC. This codes for CASSVGPTETQYF. V gene TRBV2 combines with J gene TRBJ2-5; D remains unclear. V was shortened by 4 bases and J by 4 bases, with 10 bases between the two germline ends. Germline V gene sequence: CDR1 SNHLY, CDR2 FYNNEI. The length of the CDR3 is 13 residues.

This chain links TRBV6-5 with TRBJ2-2, with D unclear. The CDR3 consists of 15 residues. Germline V gives CDR1 MNHEY, CDR2 SVGAGI. Trimming took 5 bases from V and 2 from J, leaving 12 bases between them. CDR3 amino acids: CASSGRIYNTGELFF. In DNA form, the CDR3 reads TGTGCCAGCAGTGGACGAATCTACAACACCGGGGAGCTGTTTTTT.

The chain is built from TRBV5-1 and TRBJ2-5; 9 positions agree with TRBD1. CDR3 length: 16 residues. Germline assignment: CDR1 SGHRS and CDR2 YFSETQ. V was clipped by 4 bases and J by 2 bases; unmatched bases: 9. CDR3 sequence (DNA): TGCGCCAGCAGCGCCAAGCCGGGACAGGGTCAAGAGACCCAGTACTTC. Translation gives CASSAKPGQGQETQYF.